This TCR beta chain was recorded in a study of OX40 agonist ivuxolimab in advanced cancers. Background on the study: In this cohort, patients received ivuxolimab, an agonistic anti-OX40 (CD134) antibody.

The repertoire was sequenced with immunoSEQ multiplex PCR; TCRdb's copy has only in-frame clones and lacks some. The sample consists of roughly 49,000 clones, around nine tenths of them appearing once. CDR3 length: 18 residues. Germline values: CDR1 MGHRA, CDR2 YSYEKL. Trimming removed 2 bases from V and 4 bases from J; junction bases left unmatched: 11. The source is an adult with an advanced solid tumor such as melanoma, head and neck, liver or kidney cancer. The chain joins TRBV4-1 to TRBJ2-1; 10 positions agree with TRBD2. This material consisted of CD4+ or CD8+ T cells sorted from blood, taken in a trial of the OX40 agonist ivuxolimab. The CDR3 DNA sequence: TGCGCCAGCAGCCAAATCGGGACTAGCGTAAGACCGTACAATGAGCAGTTCTTC. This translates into CASSQIGTSVRPYNEQFF.